The clone carrying this T cell receptor (beta chain) has a handful of counts. Its cognate antigen is unknown. The data are from a study of T-cell memory formation after mild COVID-19. The wider study: Largely donor-specific TCR clusters were found.

TCRdb analysed the 5' RACE reads with MiXCR anew, one entry per CDR3 protein. The sample shows hundreds of thousands of distinct CDR3 sequences, roughly 26% of them seen only once. The CDR3 is made up of 14 amino acids. Germline CDR1 and CDR2: SQVTM and ANQGSEA. Trimming cost V 3 bases and J 4 bases, with 15 bases left between them. Regarding the study as a whole: Later expanders leaned CD4+, whereas clones that contracted between day 15 and 85 were balanced CD4/CD8.

The genes are TRBV29-1 and TRBJ1-2; D is possibly TRBD1 (5 bases). The specimen was PBMCs or a T cell subset sorted from them (not recorded which). This clonotype originated in an adult woman who had mild COVID-19 (a few samples of this study predate the infection). Cell type and time point are not known. The CDR3: CSVEEGRNGYGYTF. CDR3 DNA: TGCAGCGTTGAGGAGGGGAGGAATGGCTATGGCTACACCTTC.